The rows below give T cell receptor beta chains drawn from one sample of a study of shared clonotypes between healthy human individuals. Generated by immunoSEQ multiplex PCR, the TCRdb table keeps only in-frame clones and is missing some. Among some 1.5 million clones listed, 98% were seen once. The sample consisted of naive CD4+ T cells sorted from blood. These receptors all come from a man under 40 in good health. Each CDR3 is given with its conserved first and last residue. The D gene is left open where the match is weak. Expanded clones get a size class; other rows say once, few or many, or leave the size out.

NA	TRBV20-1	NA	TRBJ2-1	TGCAGTGCCGAGCAGGGTGAGCAGTTCTTC	CSAEQGEQFF
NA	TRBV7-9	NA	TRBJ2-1	TGTGCCAGCAGCCCCCCCGCAAGTAATGAGCAGTTCTTC	CASSPPASNEQFF
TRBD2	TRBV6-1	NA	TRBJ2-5	TGTGCCAGCAGTGCTTGGACGGGAGGAAGGAGCGGTACTTACCAAGAGACCCAGTACTTC	CASSAWTGGRSGTYQETQYF
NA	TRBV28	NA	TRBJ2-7	TGTGCCAGCAGTGCAGGCGGCTCCTACGAGCAGTACTTC	CASSAGGSYEQYF
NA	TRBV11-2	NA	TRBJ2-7	TGTGCCAGCAGCTCCCAGGCCACCCCCCTGTACGAGCAGTACTTC	CASSSQATPLYEQYF
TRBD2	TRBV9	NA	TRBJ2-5	TGTGCCAGCAGCCCAAACGGACTAGCGGGACAAGAGACCCAGTACTTC	CASSPNGLAGQETQYF
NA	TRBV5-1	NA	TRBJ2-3	TGCGCCAGCAGGCCCTCTAGCGCAGATACGCAGTATTTT	CASRPSSADTQYF
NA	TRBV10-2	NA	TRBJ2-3	TGCGCCAGCAGTGATTATTTTGGCGCCTTAAATCTAGGAGATACGCAGTATTTT	CASSDYFGALNLGDTQYF
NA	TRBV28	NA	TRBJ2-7	TGTGCCAGCAGTGTGAGGGGGGAGCAGTACTTC	CASSVRGEQYF
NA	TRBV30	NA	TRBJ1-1	TGTGCCTGGGATAGGCGGGGGGGCGACACTGAAGCTTTCTTT	CAWDRRGGDTEAFF
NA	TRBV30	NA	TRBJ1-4	TGTGCCTGGAGTGTACGCCAGGACTTTAATGAAAAACTGTTTTTT	CAWSVRQDFNEKLFF
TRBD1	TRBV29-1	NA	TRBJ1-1	TGCAGCGGAAGGTGGGATGGGGACAGTGAAGCTTTCTTT	CSGRWDGDSEAFF
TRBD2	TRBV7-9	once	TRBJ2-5	TGTGCCAGCAGCTTAGTCCTAGCGGGAGGCTATGAGACCCAGTACTTC	CASSLVLAGGYETQYF
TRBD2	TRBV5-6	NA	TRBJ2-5	TGTGCCAGCAGCTTGGAGGGTAGCGGGAGGGCTAAGACCCAGTACTTC	CASSLEGSGRAKTQYF
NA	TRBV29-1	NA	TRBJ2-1	TGCAGCGGACGAGGGTTCCGGGATGAGCAGTTCTTC	CSGRGFRDEQFF
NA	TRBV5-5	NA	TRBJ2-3	TGTGCCAGCAGCTTGGCATTACAGGGAAACACAGATACGCAGTATTTT	CASSLALQGNTDTQYF
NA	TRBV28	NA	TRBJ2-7	TGTGCCAGCAGTTTGGGAGGACAGGACGAGCAGTACTTC	CASSLGGQDEQYF
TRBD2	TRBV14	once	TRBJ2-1	TGTGCCAGCAGCCAGGCTAGCGGGATGTACAATGAGCAGTTCTTC	CASSQASGMYNEQFF